Shown below are 17 T cell receptor beta chains from a single sample sequenced in a study of blood T cells in healthy people across ages. With a J-beta primer mix and a sample-barcoded 5' primer, a second PCR ran about 7 to 11 cycles. One entry per CDR3 protein results from TCRdb running MiXCR on the 5' RACE reads. Of under 800,000 distinct CDR3 sequences listed, about 42% were seen once; the top ten hold approximately 22%. Sequenced sample: blood. All receptors come from a woman aged 55-69 years in good health.

V gene TRBV6-5 combines with J gene TRBJ2-5; either TRBD1 or TRBD2 may supply D (7 bases each). Trimming left V 2 bases short and J 5 bases short, with 18 bases between. The CDR3 loop spans 16 amino acids. Germline assignment: CDR1 MNHEY and CDR2 SVGAGI. The CDR3 DNA follows: TGTGCCAGCAGTTACGGAGCAGGGGGGGCCAGTGAGACCCAGTACTTC. Translating it yields CASSYGAGGASETQYF.

The V call is TRBV5-1, the J call TRBJ2-7; 8 positions match TRBD1. Trimming took 0 bases from V and 0 from J; bases not matched to a gene: 5. Germline CDR1 SGHRS, CDR2 YFSETQ. The CDR3 length is 16 residues. CDR3 region: CASSLGGTGDSYEQYF. The CDR3 DNA is TGCGCCAGCAGCTTGGGGGGGACAGGCGACTCCTACGAGCAGTACTTC.

The J gene is TRBJ2-3, the V gene TRBV4-2, with no clear D. The CDR3 spans 15 residues. Trimming shortened V by 4 bases and J by 6 bases, and 17 bases separated the two germline ends. Germline assignment: CDR1 LGHNA and CDR2 YNFKEQ. The CDR3: CASSPTTQLGDTQYF. The CDR3 coding sequence is TGTGCCAGCAGCCCCACTACCCAGTTGGGGGATACGCAGTATTTT.

The chain joins TRBV18 to TRBJ2-7; a weak D match, TRBD2 (6 bases). Trimming removed 2 bases from V and 0 bases from J, with 11 bases in between. The CDR3 has 15 amino acids. The germline CDR1 and CDR2 sequences are KGHSH and LQKENI. The CDR3 coding sequence is TGTGCCAGCTCACCAGGTGCGGGGAGCTCCTACGAGCAGTACTTC. This translates into CASSPGAGSSYEQYF.

V is TRBV24-1 and J is TRBJ1-2, with a tentative D call TRBD1 (6 bases). The CDR3 length is 15 residues. The germline V and J ends were trimmed by 3 bases and 7 bases, with 17 bases remaining between them. The V gene's germline CDR1 is KGHDR and CDR2 SFDVKD. This CDR3 reads CATSDQKGGAGGYTF. The CDR3 DNA reads TGTGCCACCAGTGATCAAAAGGGGGGCGCAGGTGGCTACACCTTC.

The chain is built from TRBV7-2 and TRBJ2-1; 14 nucleotides match TRBD2. The CDR3 has 19 residues. V trimming: 5 bases; J trimming: 1 base; junction bases outside the gene matches: 10. Germline lookup yields CDR1 SGHTA and CDR2 FQGNSA. CDR3 loop: CASSSPGLAGVISYNEQFF. The CDR3 DNA is TGTGCCAGCAGCAGCCCGGGACTAGCGGGAGTTATTTCCTACAATGAGCAGTTCTTC. The full variable domain, completed using reference TRBV7-2 and TRBJ2-1, is GAGVSQSPSNKVTEKGKDVELRCDPISGHTALYWYRQSLGQGLEFLIYFQGNSAPDKSGLPSDRFSAERTGGSVSTLTIQRTQQEDSAVYLCASSSPGLAGVISYNEQFFGPGTRLTVL.

CDR3 loop: CASSLPVPGKDQPQHF. Written as DNA, the CDR3 is TGTGCCAGCAGCTTACCCGTTCCCGGAAAAGACCAGCCCCAGCATTTT. This sequence joins TRBV7-2 and TRBJ1-5, with D unresolved. The CDR3 sequence is 16 residues long. The germline CDR1 and CDR2 sequences are SGHTA and FQGNSA. Trimming took 2 bases from V and 7 from J, leaving 18 bases between them.

This clonotype was seen only a few times. CDR3 sequence: CASSPPGIKETQYF. The DNA of the CDR3 is TGTGCCAGCTCACCACCGGGCATAAAAGAGACCCAGTACTTC. The chain carries TRBV18 and TRBJ2-5, with D unresolved. V was shortened by 0 bases and J by 3 bases, with 8 bases between the two germline ends. This CDR3 comprises 14 residues. Germline CDR1 reads KGHSH; CDR2 reads LQKENI.

The V call is TRBV28, the J call TRBJ2-1; D might be TRBD2 (5 bases). The V end was cut by 1 base, the J end by 2 bases, with 15 bases between. The germline V gene has CDR1 MDHEN and CDR2 SYDVKM. The CDR3 is 17 amino acids. The CDR3 loop reads CASSLYLARDTYNEQFF. DNA for the CDR3: TGTGCCAGCAGTTTATACCTCGCGAGGGATACCTACAATGAGCAGTTCTTC.

This clonotype has just a few counts. This chain joins TRBV5-1 and TRBJ2-3; 11 bases agree with TRBD2. V dropped 9 bases and J dropped 4; count of bases not matched to a gene: 4. The length of the CDR3 is 13 residues. Per the germline V gene, CDR1 is SGHRS and CDR2 is YFSETQ. The CDR3 loop reads CATTSGTPDTQYF. The CDR3, as DNA: TGCGCCACGACTAGCGGGACCCCAGATACGCAGTATTTT.

CDR3 coding DNA: TGCAGCGTTGAAGTCGGCAACCGACGGGACACCTACCTAACAGAGACCCAGTACTTC. As protein: CSVEVGNRRDTYLTETQYF. The chain carries TRBV29-1 and TRBJ2-5; D might be TRBD1 (6 bases). V lost 1 base and J 4 bases, leaving 28 bases between the germline ends. Per germline, CDR1 SQVTM and CDR2 ANQGSEA. This CDR3 spans 19 amino acids.

This clonotype appeared a few times. The chain recombines TRBV20-1 with TRBJ2-5; 7 nucleotides match TRBD2. The CDR3 length is 13 residues. Germline CDR1 DFQATT, CDR2 SNEGSKA (reference sequence). The CDR3 reads CSRGSGPMETQYF. Written as DNA, the CDR3 is TGCAGCCGGGGTAGCGGGCCCATGGAGACCCAGTACTTC.

V and J are TRBV6-2 or TRBV6-3 and TRBJ1-5; weak D call: TRBD1 (6 bases). Germline V CDR1 and CDR2: MNHEY, SVGEGT. This CDR3 is 13 amino acids long. Trimming took off 7 bases at V and 7 bases at J, with 14 bases between the two ends. The CDR3 bases are TGTGCCAGCAACCGAGCAGGGGAACAGCCCCAGCATTTT. Protein sequence: CASNRAGEQPQHF.

This chain joins TRBV7-3 and TRBJ2-1; D remains unclear. From germline, CDR1 is SGHTA and CDR2 FQGTGA. The CDR3 contains 12 residues. V was pared by 5 bases and J by 8 bases, with 10 bases between. The CDR3 region is CASSPDGYEQFF. As DNA, the CDR3 is TGTGCCAGCAGCCCCGACGGGTATGAGCAGTTCTTC.

This clonotype has only a few counts. The V call is TRBV20-1, the J call TRBJ2-3; the D gene is possibly TRBD2 (5 bases). The ends were cut back, 3 bases at V and 1 base at J, with 11 bases in the middle. The germline V gene has CDR1 DFQATT and CDR2 SNEGSKA (reference sequence). The CDR3 runs to 14 residues. The CDR3 loop reads CSASIGLGTDTQYF. CDR3 in DNA: TGCAGTGCTAGTATAGGACTCGGCACAGATACGCAGTATTTT.

Points on this clonotype: This sequence may be a read error, since a much larger clone differs from it by one base. J is TRBJ2-1 and V is TRBV29-1, with TRBD2 matching over 7 bases. The CDR3 is made up of 11 amino acids. Germline loops: CDR1 SQVTM, CDR2 ANQGSEA. With V trimmed by 7 bases and J by 10 bases, 7 bases remained unmatched. The CDR3 nucleotides read TGCAGCGCATCACTAGCGCTCGAGCAGTTCTTC. This gives the protein CSASLALEQFF.

The V and J genes are TRBV28 and TRBJ2-3; no clear D gene. Between the trimmed V and J ends, which lost 4 bases and 3 bases, there was a span of 14 bases. This CDR3 is built from 15 residues. Germline-derived CDR1 and CDR2 are MDHEN and SYDVKM. This CDR3 is CASSSPSDGTDTQYF. The DNA for the CDR3 is TGTGCCAGCAGTTCCCCCTCCGACGGTACAGATACGCAGTATTTT.